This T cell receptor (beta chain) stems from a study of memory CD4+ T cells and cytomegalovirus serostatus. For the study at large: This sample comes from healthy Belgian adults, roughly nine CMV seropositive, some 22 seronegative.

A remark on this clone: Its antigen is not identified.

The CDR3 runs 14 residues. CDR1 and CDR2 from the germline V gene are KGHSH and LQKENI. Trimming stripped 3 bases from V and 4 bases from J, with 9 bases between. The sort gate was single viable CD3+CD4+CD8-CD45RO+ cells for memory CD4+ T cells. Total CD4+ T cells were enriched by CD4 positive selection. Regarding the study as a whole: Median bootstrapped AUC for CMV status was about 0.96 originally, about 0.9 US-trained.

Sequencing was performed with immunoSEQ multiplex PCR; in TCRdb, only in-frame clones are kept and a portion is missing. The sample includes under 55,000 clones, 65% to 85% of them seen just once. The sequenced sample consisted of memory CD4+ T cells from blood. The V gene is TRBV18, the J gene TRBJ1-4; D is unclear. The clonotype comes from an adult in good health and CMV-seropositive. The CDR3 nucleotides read TGTGCCAGCTCACCGGGAGGAGTTAATGAAAAACTGTTTTTT. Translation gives CASSPGGVNEKLFF.